At least ten counts were recorded for the clone carrying this TCR beta chain. Its specificity is unknown. The data are from a study of T cells in Graves' hyperthyroidism and ophthalmopathy. Study-level findings and limits: Peripheral blood also featured most of the thyroid clonotypes expanded above 0.001. Before onset, by a median of approximately 5.9 months, the model predicted ophthalmopathy.

The source material, RNA transcripts, was used to amplify TCR beta CDR3 regions. HTBI primers drove first-round RT-PCR of the TCR CDR3. From the multiplex PCR reads, TCRdb called clonotypes with MiXCR, one entry per CDR3 protein. The data contain 540,000 or so distinct CDR3 sequences, 15% to 18% of them singletons. J lost 2 bases, V lost 5 bases, and 5 bases had no gene match. The CDR3 consists of 15 residues. Germline assignment: CDR1 SGHAT and CDR2 FQDESV (reference sequence). Stable disease denoted Graves' hyperthyroidism without ophthalmopathy progression within 18 months. The receptor was isolated from a woman in her 30s with Graves' hyperthyroidism. Input material: blood. The chain couples TRBV11-1 to TRBJ1-5; 8 bases line up with TRBD1. CDR3 amino acids: CASSPQGAGNQPQHF. In DNA form, the CDR3 reads TGTGCCAGCAGCCCGCAGGGGGCCGGCAATCAGCCCCAGCATTTT. The complete variable domain, with remaining parts taken from reference TRBV11-1 and TRBJ1-5, reads EAEVAQSPRYKITEKSQAVAFWCDPISGHATLYWYRQILGQGPELLVQFQDESVVDDSQLPKDRFSAERLKGVDSTLKIQPAELGDSAMYLCASSPQGAGNQPQHFGDGTRLSIL.